Listed here are 24 T cell receptor beta chains from one sample, sequenced in a study of identifying expanded T cells in peripheral blood. The assay was immunoSEQ multiplex PCR, and TCRdb's table has in-frame clones only and misses some. The repertoire holds some 99,000 clones, with roughly nine tenths as singletons. The material sequenced was blood. All receptors come from a person aged 18 to 69 in good health.

The V call is TRBV6-6, the J call TRBJ1-4, with 12 positions matching TRBD1. Germline CDR1 reads MNHNY; CDR2 reads SVGAGI (reference sequence). The V gene end was trimmed by 5 bases and the J gene end by 8 bases; junction bases not matched to a gene: 6. This CDR3 is built from 15 residues. Here the CDR3 reads CASSMGQGAREKLFF. Written as DNA, the CDR3 is TGTGCCAGCAGTATGGGACAGGGGGCGAGGGAAAAACTGTTTTTT.

This sequence joins TRBV7-2 and TRBJ2-7; D possibly corresponds to TRBD1 (6 bases). CDR1 is SGHTA, CDR2 FQGNSA, per germline. This CDR3 spans 14 amino acids. The ends were cut back, 4 bases at V and 4 bases at J, with 14 bases in the middle. As DNA, the CDR3 is TGTGCCAGCAGCTCCAGGGGAGTCCCTTACGAGCAGTACTTC. Amino acids: CASSSRGVPYEQYF.

The rearrangement joins TRBV7-9 to TRBJ2-4; 12 bases align to TRBD2. The CDR3 has 19 residues. Trimming took 5 bases from V and 0 from J; bases not matched to a gene: 11. The V gene's germline CDR1 is SEHNR and CDR2 FQNEAQ (reference sequence). As DNA, the CDR3 is TGTGCCAGCAGCCAAACTACTAGCGGGGGGATACTAGCCAAAAACATTCAGTACTTC. This gives the protein CASSQTTSGGILAKNIQYF.

This clone was picked up one time. The rearrangement links TRBV6-1 to TRBJ1-6; D call uncertain. CDR1 is MNHNS, CDR2 SASEGT, per germline. CDR3 size: 13 residues. The germline V and J ends were trimmed by 7 bases and 10 bases, with 14 bases remaining between them. CDR3 in amino acids: CASNPTANSPLHF. The CDR3 coding sequence is TGTGCCAGCAATCCAACCGCGAACTCACCCCTCCACTTT.

This clone has only one observation. The CDR3 nucleotides read TGTGCCAGCAGTCAAGCCGGGACGGTCAAGGAAAAACTGTTTTTT. It translates to CASSQAGTVKEKLFF. The chain combines TRBV5-4 with TRBJ1-4; D might be TRBD1 (5 bases). The length of the CDR3 is 15 residues. V dropped 5 bases and J dropped 8 bases, with 19 bases sitting between them. Per germline, CDR1 SGHNT and CDR2 YYREEE (reference sequence).

J is TRBJ2-5 and V is TRBV10-2; TRBD2 agrees at 13 bases. The CDR3 is 15 amino acids. Germline lookup yields CDR1 WSHSY and CDR2 SAAADI. After removal of 6 bases from V and 4 bases from J, the junction contained 5 bases not matched to a gene. The DNA of the CDR3 is TGCGCCAGCAGCGGACTAGCGGGAGCCGGAGAGACCCAGTACTTC. Encoded protein: CASSGLAGAGETQYF.

This chain connects TRBV28 to TRBJ1-5; possibly TRBD1 for D (5 bases). This CDR3 spans 12 amino acids. The germline gives CDR1 MDHEN, CDR2 SYDVKM. V lost 7 bases and J 7 bases, leaving 11 bases between the germline ends. The CDR3 coding sequence is TGTGCCAGCAATGGGGGGAACCAGCCCCAGCATTTT. Translated, it gives CASNGGNQPQHF.

The V gene is TRBV30, the J gene TRBJ2-7; no clear D gene. V gave up 0 bases and J gave up 0 bases, with 12 bases separating them. The CDR3 is 15 residues long. The germline CDR1 and CDR2 sequences are GTSNPN and SVGIG (reference sequence). The CDR3 bases are TGTGCCTGGAGTGTACTCCACTCAAGCTCCTACGAGCAGTACTTC. Its translation: CAWSVLHSSSYEQYF.

CDR3 nucleotides: TGTGCCAGCAGCTTCCCCGGGACAGCAACTTACGAGCAGTACTTC. Amino acids: CASSFPGTATYEQYF. This sequence joins TRBV6-5 and TRBJ2-7; 7 bases fit TRBD1. Germline lookup yields CDR1 MNHEY and CDR2 SVGAGI. This CDR3 contains 15 residues. J lost 4 bases, V lost 6 bases, and 12 bases had no gene match.

This chain connects TRBV11-3 to TRBJ1-1; unclear D gene. Germline V CDR1 and CDR2: SGHNT, YENEEA. The CDR3 covers 13 residues. Trimming pared 3 bases from V and 3 bases from J, leaving 8 bases between. The CDR3 spells CASSFEQDTEAFF. Written as DNA, the CDR3 is TGTGCCAGCAGCTTCGAGCAGGACACTGAAGCTTTCTTT.

CDR3 sequence: CASRLWVRAGVYEQYF. In nucleotides, the CDR3 is TGCGCCAGCAGGCTCTGGGTCCGGGCCGGGGTCTACGAGCAGTACTTC. The V gene is TRBV5-1, the J gene TRBJ2-7, with D possibly matching TRBD2 (5 bases). The CDR3 consists of 16 residues. V was cut by 5 bases and J by 3 bases, with 21 bases left in between. The germline gives CDR1 SGHRS, CDR2 YFSETQ.

This sequence joins TRBV19 and TRBJ1-2; D may be TRBD1 (5 bases). V was trimmed by 7 bases and J by 5 bases, leaving 11 bases between them. The V gene's germline CDR1 is LNHDA and CDR2 SQIVND (reference sequence). The CDR3 has 12 residues. This CDR3 is CASTLGDYGYTF. The CDR3 coding sequence is TGTGCCAGTACCCTAGGGGATTATGGCTACACCTTC.

This clone was observed a handful of times. The chain couples TRBV7-9 to TRBJ2-7; tentative D call: TRBD1 (6 bases). Germline V gene sequence: CDR1 SEHNR, CDR2 FQNEAQ (reference sequence). CDR3 length: 13 residues. The V and J ends lost 4 bases and 5 bases respectively, with 12 bases between them. The DNA of the CDR3 is TGTGCCAGCAGCTCGAGACAGGTCCACGAGCAGTACTTC. Its protein is CASSSRQVHEQYF.

This sequence joins TRBV28 and TRBJ1-2; D perhaps matches TRBD1 (6 bases). Between the trimmed V and J ends, which lost 6 bases and 3 bases, there was a span of 14 bases. The CDR3 sequence is 14 residues long. CDR1 and CDR2 (germline): MDHEN, SYDVKM. CDR3: CASRPTGSDYGYTF. The CDR3, as DNA: TGTGCCAGCAGGCCCACAGGGAGTGACTATGGCTACACCTTC.

Written as DNA, the CDR3 is TGTGCCAGCAGTTTAGCCGGGAGGTCGGAGACCCAGTACTTC. The encoded protein is CASSLAGRSETQYF. V usage is TRBV28 and J usage is TRBJ2-5; 7 bases match TRBD2. Germline V gene data show CDR1 as MDHEN and CDR2 as SYDVKM. With V trimmed by 2 bases and J by 5 bases, 5 bases remained unmatched. The CDR3 consists of 14 residues.

The gene calls are TRBV5-6 and TRBJ2-1, with a tentative D call TRBD2 (6 bases). Trimming cost V 1 base and J 3 bases, with 23 bases left between them. Per the germline V gene, CDR1 is SGHDT and CDR2 is YYEEEE. The CDR3 consists of 19 residues. Here the CDR3 reads CASSLNPTSYPRIYNEQFF. The DNA of the CDR3 is TGTGCCAGCAGCTTGAATCCCACTAGCTATCCCCGCATCTACAATGAGCAGTTCTTC.

The chain combines TRBV27 with TRBJ1-5, with D tentatively TRBD1 (6 bases). V lost 5 bases and J 0 bases, leaving 11 bases between the germline ends. The CDR3 has 15 amino acids. Germline assignment: CDR1 MNHEY and CDR2 SMNVEV (reference sequence). CDR3 protein: CASSTQGNSNQPQHF. The CDR3 DNA is TGTGCCAGCAGTACCCAGGGGAATAGCAATCAGCCCCAGCATTTT.

The chain is built from TRBV19 and TRBJ1-1; D is ambiguous. CDR3 length: 15 residues. CDR1 and CDR2 (germline): LNHDA, SQIVND (reference sequence). V was trimmed by 3 bases and J by 7 bases, leaving 18 bases between them. The CDR3 protein is CASSITSERRNEAFF. CDR3 in DNA: TGTGCCAGTAGTATTACATCGGAACGTCGAAATGAAGCTTTCTTT.

The chain combines TRBV5-4 with TRBJ2-3, with D maybe TRBD1 (5 bases). Trimming took off 0 bases at V and 0 bases at J, with 11 bases between the two ends. The CDR3 is made up of 16 amino acids. CDR1 is SGHNT and CDR2 is YYREEE in the germline V gene (reference sequence). The CDR3 DNA reads TGTGCCAGCAGCTTGGCCGGAGCAGGGAGCACAGATACGCAGTATTTT. Protein: CASSLAGAGSTDTQYF.

This clone was observed a handful of times. The rearrangement joins TRBV2 to TRBJ1-2; no definite D call. CDR3 length equals 12 residues. Germline CDR1 and CDR2: SNHLY and FYNNEI. V was clipped by 6 bases and J by 12 bases, with 17 bases between them. The CDR3: CASRLHGQADTF. For the CDR3, the DNA is TGTGCCAGCAGACTTCATGGGCAGGCCGACACCTTC.

In this sample, this clone turned up once. The chain is built from TRBV2 and TRBJ1-1; D unresolved. V was trimmed by 6 bases and J by 0 bases, leaving 8 bases between them. CDR3 size: 13 residues. CDR1 SNHLY and CDR2 FYNNEI come from the germline V gene. This CDR3 reads CASRLVMNTEAFF. The DNA of the CDR3 is TGTGCCAGCAGATTGGTCATGAACACTGAAGCTTTCTTT.

J is TRBJ1-5 and V is TRBV2; possibly TRBD1 for D (6 bases). Germline values: CDR1 SNHLY, CDR2 FYNNEI. The CDR3 has 13 residues. Trimming removed 7 bases at V and 8 bases at J, with 15 bases between. Here the CDR3 DNA reads TGTGCCAGCACCGGACAGACTTGGGAGCCCCAGCATTTT. Amino acid sequence: CASTGQTWEPQHF.

The rearrangement uses TRBV27 and TRBJ1-1; D is possibly TRBD1 (6 bases). Germline V gene data show CDR1 as MNHEY and CDR2 as SMNVEV (reference sequence). This CDR3 comprises 13 residues. The V and J ends lost 7 bases and 3 bases respectively, with 12 bases between them. The CDR3 bases are TGTGCCAGCAACCGACAGGCCGACACTGAAGCTTTCTTT. Translating it yields CASNRQADTEAFF.

The rearrangement links TRBV11-2 to TRBJ1-4; 7 nucleotides match TRBD1. J was trimmed by 1 base and V by 5 bases; bases with no gene match: 4. Per germline, CDR1 SGHAT and CDR2 FQNNGV. This CDR3 is built from 15 residues. CDR3: CASSADRVTNEKLFF. In nucleotides, the CDR3 is TGTGCCAGCAGCGCCGACAGGGTAACTAATGAAAAACTGTTTTTT. Filled out from reference TRBV11-2 and TRBJ1-4, the complete variable domain reads EAGVAQSPRYKIIEKRQSVAFWCNPISGHATLYWYQQILGQGPKLLIQFQNNGVVDDSQLPKDRFSAERLKGVDSTLKIQPAKLEDSAVYLCASSADRVTNEKLFFGSGTQLSVL.